This is a list of T cell receptor beta chains from one sample in a study of cytomegalovirus exposure and HLA in healthy donors. The method was immunoSEQ multiplex PCR; TCRdb's version includes in-frame clones alone and lacks a portion of them. In the table there are roughly 110,000 clones, approximately 80% of which are singletons. Source material: PBMCs. All receptors come from a man in his forties or fifties in good health and CMV-seropositive. Both conserved end residues are part of each CDR3. A D gene is named only where the DNA matches it firmly.

j_call: TRBJ1-2; d_call: TRBD1; v_call: TRBV18; cdr3_aa: CASSPGQDLAYGYTF
j_call: TRBJ1-5; d_call: .; v_call: TRBV6-5; cdr3_aa: CASSYGVEGPQHF
j_call: TRBJ2-2; d_call: .; v_call: TRBV7-9; cdr3_aa: CASSPMKLRELFF
j_call: TRBJ2-3; d_call: TRBD1; v_call: TRBV2; cdr3_aa: CASRGRQGSTDTQYF
j_call: TRBJ2-3; d_call: .; v_call: TRBV5-1; cdr3_aa: CASSRSPGANTDTQYF
j_call: TRBJ2-1; d_call: TRBD1; v_call: TRBV18; cdr3_aa: CASSPGQGAISYNEQFF
j_call: TRBJ2-1; d_call: TRBD2; v_call: TRBV5-4; cdr3_aa: CASSEGGSGGTNEQFF
j_call: TRBJ2-7; d_call: TRBD2; v_call: TRBV15; cdr3_aa: CATSREGAGGEQYF
j_call: TRBJ2-7; d_call: .; v_call: TRBV19; cdr3_aa: CASSNHRENTYEQYF
j_call: TRBJ1-4; d_call: .; v_call: TRBV18; cdr3_aa: CASSAGINEKLFF
j_call: TRBJ2-5; d_call: TRBD1; v_call: TRBV5-4; cdr3_aa: CASSLGGGEETQYF
j_call: TRBJ2-1; d_call: TRBD2; v_call: TRBV2; cdr3_aa: CASSWAREGEQFF
j_call: TRBJ2-1; d_call: .; v_call: TRBV4-1; cdr3_aa: CASSQAGGNNEQFF
j_call: TRBJ2-7; d_call: .; v_call: TRBV28; cdr3_aa: CASRAVAVYEQYF
j_call: TRBJ1-1; d_call: .; v_call: TRBV5-1; cdr3_aa: CASSSLQVHTEAFF
j_call: TRBJ2-7; d_call: .; v_call: TRBV7-9; cdr3_aa: CASSLARGHSYEQYF
j_call: TRBJ2-1; d_call: .; v_call: TRBV18; cdr3_aa: CASSPPTGDAQFF
j_call: TRBJ1-2; d_call: .; v_call: TRBV12-2; cdr3_aa: CASRLGGGSGYTF
j_call: TRBJ2-2; d_call: TRBD1; v_call: TRBV11-3; cdr3_aa: CASSFTGAGELFF
j_call: TRBJ2-6; d_call: .; v_call: TRBV7-6; cdr3_aa: CASSQGPGANVLTF
j_call: TRBJ2-6; d_call: .; v_call: TRBV7-9; cdr3_aa: CSSSPSVGTSSSGANVLTF
j_call: TRBJ2-1; d_call: .; v_call: TRBV11-3; cdr3_aa: CASSLEDRKADEQFF
j_call: TRBJ1-2; d_call: .; v_call: TRBV27; cdr3_aa: CASSFGTTNYGYTF
j_call: TRBJ2-1; d_call: TRBD2; v_call: TRBV7-2; cdr3_aa: CASSGGLAGSLWQFF
j_call: TRBJ2-7; d_call: .; v_call: TRBV18; cdr3_aa: CASSPSTGTPEQYF
j_call: TRBJ1-2; d_call: TRBD1; v_call: TRBV19; cdr3_aa: CASSRTGVDYGYAF
j_call: TRBJ2-3; d_call: .; v_call: TRBV4-1; cdr3_aa: CASSQYDSRTDTQYF
j_call: TRBJ1-2; d_call: TRBD1; v_call: TRBV19; cdr3_aa: CASSIRGTGTDPNYGYTF
j_call: TRBJ1-5; d_call: .; v_call: TRBV7-2; cdr3_aa: CASSFYRVDSSQPQHF
j_call: TRBJ1-3; d_call: TRBD1; v_call: TRBV9; cdr3_aa: CASSVRTGVGNTIYF
j_call: TRBJ1-6; d_call: TRBD1; v_call: TRBV18; cdr3_aa: CASSPDLTGFANSPLHF
j_call: TRBJ1-5; d_call: .; v_call: TRBV7-8; cdr3_aa: CASSLTGNQPQHF
j_call: TRBJ1-3; d_call: .; v_call: TRBV6-5; cdr3_aa: CASKTGPSSGNTIYF
j_call: TRBJ1-2; d_call: TRBD1; v_call: TRBV5-4; cdr3_aa: CASSPGQGARDGYTF
j_call: TRBJ2-5; d_call: .; v_call: TRBV15; cdr3_aa: CATSSLQLGETQYF
j_call: TRBJ1-2; d_call: TRBD1; v_call: TRBV29-1; cdr3_aa: CSTRDRRYGYTF
j_call: TRBJ2-3; d_call: TRBD2; v_call: TRBV27; cdr3_aa: CASSLRLAGYYTDTQYF
j_call: TRBJ2-1; d_call: .; v_call: TRBV29-1; cdr3_aa: CSVEDQYPAAYNEQFF
j_call: TRBJ2-5; d_call: TRBD2; v_call: TRBV7-8; cdr3_aa: CASSSLRLAGRETQYF
j_call: TRBJ2-7; d_call: .; v_call: TRBV5-6; cdr3_aa: CASTTRLSYEQYF
j_call: TRBJ1-1; d_call: TRBD1; v_call: TRBV5-6; cdr3_aa: CASSRDRGLGTEAFF
j_call: TRBJ2-7; d_call: TRBD1; v_call: TRBV7-8; cdr3_aa: CASSFDRGGHEQYF
j_call: TRBJ1-5; d_call: .; v_call: TRBV4-1; cdr3_aa: CASSQDQGSSLNQPQHF
j_call: TRBJ2-1; d_call: .; v_call: TRBV18; cdr3_aa: CASSPFPDRYNEQFF
j_call: TRBJ2-6; d_call: .; v_call: TRBV7-2; cdr3_aa: CASSLGTGARANVLTF
j_call: TRBJ2-6; d_call: .; v_call: TRBV6-4; cdr3_aa: CASSESGSGANGLTF
j_call: TRBJ1-3; d_call: .; v_call: TRBV6-6; cdr3_aa: CASSFPGENTIYF
j_call: TRBJ2-7; d_call: .; v_call: TRBV4-3; cdr3_aa: CASSQESGYEQYF
j_call: TRBJ1-2; d_call: TRBD1; v_call: TRBV28; cdr3_aa: CASRSRGRDYGYTF
j_call: TRBJ1-1; d_call: TRBD1; v_call: TRBV5-1; cdr3_aa: CASTQGALSEAFF
j_call: TRBJ2-7; d_call: .; v_call: TRBV2; cdr3_aa: CASRGEYSEQYF
j_call: TRBJ2-1; d_call: .; v_call: TRBV7-2; cdr3_aa: CASRMDSSSYNEQFF
j_call: TRBJ1-4; d_call: TRBD1; v_call: TRBV7-9; cdr3_aa: CASSRDRRNEKLFF
j_call: TRBJ2-5; d_call: .; v_call: TRBV19; cdr3_aa: CASSTHISGNPETQYF
j_call: TRBJ1-2; d_call: .; v_call: TRBV18; cdr3_aa: CASSPRDNGYTF
j_call: TRBJ2-2; d_call: TRBD1; v_call: TRBV27; cdr3_aa: CASRRDRGGTGELFF
j_call: TRBJ2-2; d_call: .; v_call: TRBV7-9; cdr3_aa: CASGRGTGELFF
j_call: TRBJ2-1; d_call: TRBD1; v_call: TRBV29-1; cdr3_aa: CSVYRGLEEQFF
j_call: TRBJ2-7; d_call: .; v_call: TRBV18; cdr3_aa: CASSPSGQALKGQYF
j_call: TRBJ2-6; d_call: .; v_call: TRBV9; cdr3_aa: CASSGEGVRISGANVLTF